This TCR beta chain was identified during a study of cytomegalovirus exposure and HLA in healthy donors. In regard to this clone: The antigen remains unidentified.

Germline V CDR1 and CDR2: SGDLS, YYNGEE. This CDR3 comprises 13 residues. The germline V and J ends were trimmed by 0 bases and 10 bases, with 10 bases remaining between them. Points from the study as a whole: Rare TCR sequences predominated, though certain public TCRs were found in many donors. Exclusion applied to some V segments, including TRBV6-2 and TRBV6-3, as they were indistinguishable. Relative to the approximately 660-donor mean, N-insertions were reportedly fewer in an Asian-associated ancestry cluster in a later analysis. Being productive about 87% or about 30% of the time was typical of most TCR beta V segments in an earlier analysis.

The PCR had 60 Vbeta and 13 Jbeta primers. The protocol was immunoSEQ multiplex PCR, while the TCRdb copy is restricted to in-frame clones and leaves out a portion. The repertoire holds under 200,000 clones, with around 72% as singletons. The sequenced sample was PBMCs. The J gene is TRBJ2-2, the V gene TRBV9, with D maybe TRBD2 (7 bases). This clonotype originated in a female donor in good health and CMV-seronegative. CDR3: CASSVVGGLELFF. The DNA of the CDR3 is TGTGCCAGCAGCGTAGTCGGGGGGCTGGAGCTGTTTTTT.